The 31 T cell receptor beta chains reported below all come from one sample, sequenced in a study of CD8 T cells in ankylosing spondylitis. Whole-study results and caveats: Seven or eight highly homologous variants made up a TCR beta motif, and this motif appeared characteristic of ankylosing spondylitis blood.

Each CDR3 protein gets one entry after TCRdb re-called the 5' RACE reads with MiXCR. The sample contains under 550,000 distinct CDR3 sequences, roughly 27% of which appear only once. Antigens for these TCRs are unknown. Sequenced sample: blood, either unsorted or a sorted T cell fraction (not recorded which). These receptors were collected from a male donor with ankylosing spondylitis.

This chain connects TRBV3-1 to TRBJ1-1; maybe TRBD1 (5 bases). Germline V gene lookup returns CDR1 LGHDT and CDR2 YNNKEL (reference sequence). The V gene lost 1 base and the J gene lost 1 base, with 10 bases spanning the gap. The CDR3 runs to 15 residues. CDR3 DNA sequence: TGTGCCAGCAGCCAAGGCTTTACAGGGAACACTGAAGCTTTCTTT. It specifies CASSQGFTGNTEAFF.

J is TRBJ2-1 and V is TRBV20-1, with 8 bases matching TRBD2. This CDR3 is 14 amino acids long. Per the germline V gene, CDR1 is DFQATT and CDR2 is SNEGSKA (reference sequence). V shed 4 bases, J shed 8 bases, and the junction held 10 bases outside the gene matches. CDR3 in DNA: TGCAGTGCTATCAGGACTAGCCGCGCTGATGAGCAGTTCTTC. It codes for CSAIRTSRADEQFF.

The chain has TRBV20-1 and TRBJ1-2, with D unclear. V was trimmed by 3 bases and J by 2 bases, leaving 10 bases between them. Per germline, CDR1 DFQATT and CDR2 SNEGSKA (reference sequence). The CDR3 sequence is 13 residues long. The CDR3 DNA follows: TGCAGTGCTAGGGAGGTCCTAAACTATGGCTACACCTTC. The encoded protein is CSAREVLNYGYTF.

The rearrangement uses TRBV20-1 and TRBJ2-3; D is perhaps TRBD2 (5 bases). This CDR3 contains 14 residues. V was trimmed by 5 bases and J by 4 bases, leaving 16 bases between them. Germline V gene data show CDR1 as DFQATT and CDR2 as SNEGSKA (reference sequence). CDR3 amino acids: CSAGSGLVADTQYF. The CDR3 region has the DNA TGCAGTGCTGGGAGCGGTCTTGTGGCAGATACGCAGTATTTT.

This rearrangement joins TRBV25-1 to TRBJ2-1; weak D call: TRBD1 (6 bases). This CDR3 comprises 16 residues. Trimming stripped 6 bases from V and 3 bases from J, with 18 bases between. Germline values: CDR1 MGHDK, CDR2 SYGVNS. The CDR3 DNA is TGTGCCAGCAGAGCCGAAACAGGGACCGACTACAATGAGCAGTTCTTC. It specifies CASRAETGTDYNEQFF. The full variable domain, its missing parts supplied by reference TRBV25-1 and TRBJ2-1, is EADIYQTPRYLVIGTGKKITLECSQTMGHDKMYWYQQDPGMELHLIHYSYGVNSTEKGDLSSESTVSRIRTEHFPLTLESARPSHTSQYLCASRAETGTDYNEQFFGPGTRLTVL.

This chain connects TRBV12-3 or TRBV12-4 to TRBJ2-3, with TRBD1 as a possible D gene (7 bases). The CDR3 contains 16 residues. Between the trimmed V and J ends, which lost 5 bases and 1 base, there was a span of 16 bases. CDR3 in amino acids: CASSRTGPGGTDTQYF. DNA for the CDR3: TGTGCCAGCAGTCGGACAGGCCCGGGAGGCACAGATACGCAGTATTTT.

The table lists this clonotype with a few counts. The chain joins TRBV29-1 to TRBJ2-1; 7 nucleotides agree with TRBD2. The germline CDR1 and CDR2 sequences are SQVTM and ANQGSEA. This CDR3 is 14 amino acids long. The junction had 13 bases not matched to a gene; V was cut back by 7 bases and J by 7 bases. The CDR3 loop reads CSAEFVRTRNEQFF. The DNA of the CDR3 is TGCAGCGCGGAATTTGTCAGGACTAGGAATGAGCAGTTCTTC.

The CDR3 nucleotides are TGTGCCAGCAGCTCCGACAGACTCAGGGAAATGTGGACCCAGTACTTC. As protein: CASSSDRLREMWTQYF. The chain recombines TRBV7-8 with TRBJ2-5, with D perhaps matching TRBD1 (5 bases). V was pared by 4 bases and J by 7 bases, with 22 bases between. Germline V CDR1 and CDR2: SGHVS, FQNEAQ. The CDR3 is 16 residues long.

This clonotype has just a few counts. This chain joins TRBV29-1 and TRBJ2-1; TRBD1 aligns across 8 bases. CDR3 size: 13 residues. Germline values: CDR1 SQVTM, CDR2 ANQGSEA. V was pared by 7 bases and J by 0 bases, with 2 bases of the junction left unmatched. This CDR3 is CSADRGSYNEQFF. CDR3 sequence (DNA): TGCAGCGCAGACAGGGGCTCCTACAATGAGCAGTTCTTC.

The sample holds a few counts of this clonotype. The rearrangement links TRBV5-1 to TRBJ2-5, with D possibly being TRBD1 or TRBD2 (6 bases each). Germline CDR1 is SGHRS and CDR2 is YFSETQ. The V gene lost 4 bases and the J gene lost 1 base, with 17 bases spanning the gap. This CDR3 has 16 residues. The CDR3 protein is CASSGGHSVLQETQYF. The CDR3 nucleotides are TGCGCCAGCAGCGGGGGGCATAGCGTCCTCCAAGAGACCCAGTACTTC.

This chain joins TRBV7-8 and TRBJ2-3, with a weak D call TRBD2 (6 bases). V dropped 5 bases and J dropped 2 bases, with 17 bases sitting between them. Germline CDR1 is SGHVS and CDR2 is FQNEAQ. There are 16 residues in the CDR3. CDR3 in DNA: TGTGCCAGCAGCCCAAAACCGGGACTTAACACAGATACGCAGTATTTT. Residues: CASSPKPGLNTDTQYF. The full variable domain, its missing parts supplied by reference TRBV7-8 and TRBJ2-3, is GAGVSQSPRYKVAKRGQDVALRCDPISGHVSLFWYQQALGQGPEFLTYFQNEAQLDKSGLPSDRFFAERPEGSVSTLKIQRTQQEDSAVYLCASSPKPGLNTDTQYFGPGTRLTVL.

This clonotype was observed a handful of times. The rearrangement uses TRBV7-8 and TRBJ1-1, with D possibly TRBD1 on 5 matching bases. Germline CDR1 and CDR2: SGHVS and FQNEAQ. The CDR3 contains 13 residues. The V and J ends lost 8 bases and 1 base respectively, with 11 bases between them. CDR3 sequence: CASGLDRNTEAFF. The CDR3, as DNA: TGTGCCAGCGGCCTTGACAGGAACACTGAAGCTTTCTTT.

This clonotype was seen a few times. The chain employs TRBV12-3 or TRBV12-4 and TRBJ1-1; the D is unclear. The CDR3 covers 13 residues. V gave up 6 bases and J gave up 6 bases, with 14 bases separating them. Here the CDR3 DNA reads TGTGCCAGCAGCCCCCCTCCGAGTCCTGAAGCTTTCTTT. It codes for CASSPPPSPEAFF.

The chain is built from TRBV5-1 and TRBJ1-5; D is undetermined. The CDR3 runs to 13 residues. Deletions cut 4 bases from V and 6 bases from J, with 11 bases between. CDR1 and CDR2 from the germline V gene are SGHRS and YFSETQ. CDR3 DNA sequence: TGCGCCAGCAGCCCAATTCCCTCTCAGCCCCAGCATTTT. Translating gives CASSPIPSQPQHF.

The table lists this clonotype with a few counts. The CDR3 protein is CASSAGGPIYEQYF. The CDR3 DNA sequence: TGTGCCAGCAGTGCGGGAGGTCCCATCTACGAGCAGTACTTC. The V call is TRBV12-3 or TRBV12-4, the J call TRBJ2-7; TRBD2 matches at 8 bases. The CDR3 is made up of 14 amino acids. The ends lost 5 bases at V and 3 bases at J; junction bases unmatched: 6.

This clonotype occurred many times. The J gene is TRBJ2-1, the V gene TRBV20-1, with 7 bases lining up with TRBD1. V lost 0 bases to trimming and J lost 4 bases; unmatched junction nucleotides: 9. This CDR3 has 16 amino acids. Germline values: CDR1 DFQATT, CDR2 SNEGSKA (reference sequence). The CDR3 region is CSARDIGKGAYNEQFF. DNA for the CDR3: TGCAGTGCTAGAGATATAGGAAAGGGGGCTTACAATGAGCAGTTCTTC.

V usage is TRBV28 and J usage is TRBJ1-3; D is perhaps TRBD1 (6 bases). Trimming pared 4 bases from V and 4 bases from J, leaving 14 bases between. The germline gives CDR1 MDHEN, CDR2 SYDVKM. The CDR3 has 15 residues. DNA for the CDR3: TGTGCCAGCAGTTCCCCGGACAGTGGAGGAAACACCATATATTTT. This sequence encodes CASSSPDSGGNTIYF. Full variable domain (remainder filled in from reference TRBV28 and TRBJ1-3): DVKVTQSSRYLVKRTGEKVFLECVQDMDHENMFWYRQDPGLGLRLIYFSYDVKMKEKGDIPEGYSVSREKKERFSLILESASTNQTSMYLCASSSPDSGGNTIYFGEGSWLTVV.

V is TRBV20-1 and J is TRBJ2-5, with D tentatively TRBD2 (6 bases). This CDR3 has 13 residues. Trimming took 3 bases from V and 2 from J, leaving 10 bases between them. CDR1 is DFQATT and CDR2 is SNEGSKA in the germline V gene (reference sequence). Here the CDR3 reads CSARAGTQETQYF. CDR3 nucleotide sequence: TGCAGTGCTAGGGCGGGGACTCAAGAGACCCAGTACTTC.

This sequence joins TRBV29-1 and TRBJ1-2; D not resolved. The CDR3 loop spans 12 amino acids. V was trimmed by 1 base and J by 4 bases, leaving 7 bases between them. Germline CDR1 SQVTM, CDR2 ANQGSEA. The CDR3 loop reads CSVEGRAYGYTF. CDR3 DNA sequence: TGCAGCGTTGAAGGGCGAGCCTATGGCTACACCTTC.

The CDR3 coding sequence is TGTGCCAGCAATCTGATGGATAGCTATGGCTACACCTTC. Protein: CASNLMDSYGYTF. The rearrangement joins TRBV6-1 to TRBJ1-2, with D uncertain. The germline gives CDR1 MNHNS, CDR2 SASEGT. V lost 7 bases to trimming and J lost 4 bases, with 13 bases between them. The CDR3 is 13 amino acids.

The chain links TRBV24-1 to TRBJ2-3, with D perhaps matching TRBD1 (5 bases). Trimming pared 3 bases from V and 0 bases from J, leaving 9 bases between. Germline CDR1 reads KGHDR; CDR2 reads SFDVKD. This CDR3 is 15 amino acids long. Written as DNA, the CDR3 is TGTGCCACCAGTGATCAACAGGAGAGCACAGATACGCAGTATTTT. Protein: CATSDQQESTDTQYF.

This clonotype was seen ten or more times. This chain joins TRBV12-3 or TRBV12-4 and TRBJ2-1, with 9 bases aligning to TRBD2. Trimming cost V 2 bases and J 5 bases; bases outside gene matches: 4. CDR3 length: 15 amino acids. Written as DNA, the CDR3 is TGTGCCAGCAGTTTACGGCTAGCGGGGCACAATGAGCAGTTCTTC. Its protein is CASSLRLAGHNEQFF.

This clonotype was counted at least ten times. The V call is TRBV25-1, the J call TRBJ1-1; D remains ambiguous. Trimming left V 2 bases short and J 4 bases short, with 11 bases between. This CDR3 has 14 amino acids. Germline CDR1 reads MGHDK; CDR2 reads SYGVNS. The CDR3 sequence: CASSEPTGATEAFF. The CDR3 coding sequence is TGTGCCAGCAGTGAACCTACGGGAGCCACTGAAGCTTTCTTT. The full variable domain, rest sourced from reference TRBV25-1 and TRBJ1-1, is EADIYQTPRYLVIGTGKKITLECSQTMGHDKMYWYQQDPGMELHLIHYSYGVNSTEKGDLSSESTVSRIRTEHFPLTLESARPSHTSQYLCASSEPTGATEAFFGQGTRLTVV.

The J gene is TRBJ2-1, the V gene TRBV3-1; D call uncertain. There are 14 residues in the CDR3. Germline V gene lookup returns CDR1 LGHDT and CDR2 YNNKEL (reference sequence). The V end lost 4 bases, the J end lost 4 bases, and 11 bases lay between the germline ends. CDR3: CASSLLTAYNEQFF. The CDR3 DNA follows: TGTGCCAGCAGCCTATTAACAGCTTACAATGAGCAGTTCTTC.

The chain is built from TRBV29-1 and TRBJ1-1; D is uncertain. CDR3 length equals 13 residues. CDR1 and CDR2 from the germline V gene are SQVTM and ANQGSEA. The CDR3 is CSIEEWPNTEAFF. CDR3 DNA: TGCAGTATTGAGGAGTGGCCGAACACTGAAGCTTTCTTT.

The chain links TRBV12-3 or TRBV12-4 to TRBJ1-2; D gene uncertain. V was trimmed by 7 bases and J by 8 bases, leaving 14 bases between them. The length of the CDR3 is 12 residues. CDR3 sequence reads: CASMTSLSGYTF. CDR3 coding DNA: TGTGCCAGCATGACCAGCTTGAGCGGCTACACCTTC.

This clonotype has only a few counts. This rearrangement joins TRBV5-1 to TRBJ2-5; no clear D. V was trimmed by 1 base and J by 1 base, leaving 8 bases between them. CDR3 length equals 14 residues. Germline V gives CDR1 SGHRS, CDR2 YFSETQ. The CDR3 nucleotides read TGCGCCAGCAGCTTGTACGGCAGCCAAGAGACCCAGTACTTC. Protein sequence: CASSLYGSQETQYF.

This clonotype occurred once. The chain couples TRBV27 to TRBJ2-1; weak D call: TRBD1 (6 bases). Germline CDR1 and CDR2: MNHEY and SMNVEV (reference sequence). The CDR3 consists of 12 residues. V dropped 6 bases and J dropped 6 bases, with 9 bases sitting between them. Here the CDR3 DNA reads TGTGCCAGCAGACAGGGCCGCAATGAGCAGTTCTTC. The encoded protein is CASRQGRNEQFF.

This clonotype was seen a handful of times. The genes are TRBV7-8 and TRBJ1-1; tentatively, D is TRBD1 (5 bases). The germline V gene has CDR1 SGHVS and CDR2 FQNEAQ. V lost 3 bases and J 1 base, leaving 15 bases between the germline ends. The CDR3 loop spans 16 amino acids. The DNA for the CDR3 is TGTGCCAGCAGCTTGCCGGGACTCCAGCCGAACACTGAAGCTTTCTTT. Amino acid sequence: CASSLPGLQPNTEAFF.

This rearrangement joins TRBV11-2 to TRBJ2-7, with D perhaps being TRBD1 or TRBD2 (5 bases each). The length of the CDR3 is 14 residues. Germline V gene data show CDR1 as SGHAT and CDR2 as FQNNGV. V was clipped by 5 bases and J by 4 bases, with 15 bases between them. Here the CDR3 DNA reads TGTGCCAGCAGCGGGGACCCAAACCCTTACGAGCAGTACTTC. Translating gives CASSGDPNPYEQYF.

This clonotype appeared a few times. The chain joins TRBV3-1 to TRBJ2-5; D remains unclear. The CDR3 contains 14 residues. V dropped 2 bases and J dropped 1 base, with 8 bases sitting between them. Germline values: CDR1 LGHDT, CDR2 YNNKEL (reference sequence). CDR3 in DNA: TGTGCCAGCAGCCAAAGACGGATCCAAGAGACCCAGTACTTC. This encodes CASSQRRIQETQYF.